This TCR beta chain was sequenced in a study of cytomegalovirus exposure and HLA in healthy donors. Sampled while nominally healthy, donors likely had unrecorded immune exposures. A remark on this clone: Its antigen remains unknown.

Study findings and constraints: Analysis was performed later, and it showed HLA-associated TCR beta chains to be more clonally expanded than equally common others.

V shed 4 bases and J 4 bases; nucleotides not matched to a gene: 8. Germline CDR1 and CDR2: SGHRS and YFSETQ. The CDR3 length is 15 residues. Vbeta (60) and Jbeta (13) primers were used in the PCR. The repertoire was sequenced with immunoSEQ multiplex PCR; TCRdb's copy has only in-frame clones and lacks some. The table lists roughly 100,000 clones, 60% to 80% of them singletons. The chain has TRBV5-1 and TRBJ1-3; TRBD1 matches 7 bases. The sample was PBMCs. This clonotype was obtained from a woman aged 40 to 50 in good health and CMV-seropositive. CDR3 sequence: CASSPTGTAGNTIYF. As DNA, the CDR3 is TGCGCCAGCAGCCCGACCGGGACAGCAGGAAACACCATATATTTT.